The sample holds one count of the clone carrying this T cell receptor beta chain. Its antigen is not known. This sample is part of a study of cytomegalovirus exposure and HLA in healthy donors. Study observations and caveats: A later analysis found most CMV-associated TCR beta chains apparently HLA-restricted. Productive status was seen about 87% or about 30% of the time for most TCR beta V segments in an earlier analysis. Most sequenced TCRs were rare (though some public TCRs occurred in many donors). Presence/absence analyses assumed roughly uniform sequencing depth across donors.

CDR1 and CDR2 (germline): SQVTM, ANQGSEA. The CDR3 extends over 15 amino acids. The junction had 7 bases not matched to a gene; V was cut back by 3 bases and J by 2 bases. The PCR used 60 Vbeta and 13 Jbeta primers. Method: immunoSEQ multiplex PCR; TCRdb's copy keeps in-frame clones and lacks some. The repertoire includes 200,000 to 250,000 clones, almost 80% of them detected once, and around 1.8% sits in the top ten. Sequenced sample: PBMCs. The source is a young man in good health and CMV-seronegative. The chain links TRBV29-1 to TRBJ2-1, with 7 bases identical to TRBD2. The CDR3 spells CSVDRAGSTYNEQFF. The CDR3 DNA sequence: TGCAGCGTTGATCGAGCGGGATCAACCTACAATGAGCAGTTCTTC.